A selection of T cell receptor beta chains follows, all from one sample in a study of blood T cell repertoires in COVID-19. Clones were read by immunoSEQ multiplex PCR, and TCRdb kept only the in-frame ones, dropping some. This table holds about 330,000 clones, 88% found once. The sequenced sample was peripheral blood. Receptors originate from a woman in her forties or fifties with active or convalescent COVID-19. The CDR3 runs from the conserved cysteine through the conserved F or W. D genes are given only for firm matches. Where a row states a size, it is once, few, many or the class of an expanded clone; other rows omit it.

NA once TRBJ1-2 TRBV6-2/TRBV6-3 CASSYGETTRYGYTF TGTGCCAGCAGTTACGGAGAGACCACTCGCTATGGCTACACCTTC
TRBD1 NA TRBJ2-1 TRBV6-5 CASSLTGAGNEQFF TGTGCCAGCAGCCTGACAGGGGCAGGTAATGAGCAGTTCTTC
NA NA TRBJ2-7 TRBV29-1 CSVFVQGNEQYF TGCAGCGTTTTTGTACAGGGAAACGAGCAGTACTTC
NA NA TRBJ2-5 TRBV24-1 CATSDPRQRHQETQYF TGTGCCACCAGTGACCCTCGACAGAGACACCAAGAGACCCAGTACTTC
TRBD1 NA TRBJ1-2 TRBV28 CASTIKPWTGNYGYTF TGTGCCAGCACCATTAAGCCCTGGACAGGGAACTATGGCTACACCTTC
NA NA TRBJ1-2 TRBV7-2 CASSSTTLDGYTF TGTGCCAGCAGCTCGACTACGCTGGATGGCTACACCTTC
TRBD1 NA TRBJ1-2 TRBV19 CASSATGVRGHGYTF TGTGCCAGTAGTGCGACAGGGGTTAGGGGGCATGGCTACACCTTC
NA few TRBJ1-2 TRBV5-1 CASSFVRALTGGPYGYTF TGCGCCAGCAGCTTCGTGCGTGCTCTAACGGGGGGGCCCTATGGCTACACCTTC
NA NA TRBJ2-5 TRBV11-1 CASSLPGYQETQYF TGTGCCAGCAGCTTACCAGGGTACCAAGAGACCCAGTACTTC
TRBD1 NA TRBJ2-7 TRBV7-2 CASSLRQGASEQYF TGTGCCAGCAGCTTAAGACAGGGGGCATCCGAGCAGTACTTC
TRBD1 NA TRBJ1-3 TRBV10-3 CAISREGDRSGNTIYF TGTGCCATCAGTCGAGAGGGGGACAGATCCGGAAACACCATATATTTT
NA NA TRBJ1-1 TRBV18 CASSRVGGGMNTEAFF TGTGCCAGCTCCCGCGTTGGGGGGGGGATGAACACTGAAGCTTTCTTT
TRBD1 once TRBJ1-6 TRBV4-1 CASSARTGRSSPLHF TGCGCCAGCAGTGCTAGGACAGGGAGGAGCTCACCCCTCCACTTT
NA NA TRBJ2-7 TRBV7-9 CASSAAAGYEQYF TGTGCCAGCAGCGCAGCGGCAGGCTACGAGCAGTACTTC
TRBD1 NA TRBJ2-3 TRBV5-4 CASSWAGQGTDTQYF TGTGCCAGCAGCTGGGCGGGACAGGGCACAGATACGCAGTATTTT
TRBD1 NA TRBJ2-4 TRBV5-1 CASSWGTALAKNIQYF TGCGCCAGCAGCTGGGGGACAGCTCTAGCCAAAAACATTCAGTACTTC
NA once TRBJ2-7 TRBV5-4 CASRRAGTSYEQYF TGTGCCAGCAGAAGGGCAGGGACTTCCTACGAGCAGTACTTC
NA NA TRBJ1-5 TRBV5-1 CASSLEGRDQPQHF TGCGCCAGCAGCTTGGAGGGGAGGGATCAGCCCCAGCATTTT
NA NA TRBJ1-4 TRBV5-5 CASRYRETSATNEKLFF TGTGCCAGCAGATACAGGGAGACCAGTGCAACTAATGAAAAACTGTTTTTT
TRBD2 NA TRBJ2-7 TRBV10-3 CATATSDLYEQYF TGTGCCACGGCGACTAGCGACCTCTACGAGCAGTACTTC
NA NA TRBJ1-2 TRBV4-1 CASSQAQRNYGYTF TGCGCCAGCAGCCAAGCACAGAGAAACTATGGCTACACCTTC
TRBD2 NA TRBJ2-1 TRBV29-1 CSVEETSGNRNEQFF TGCAGCGTTGAAGAGACTAGCGGGAATCGGAATGAGCAGTTCTTC
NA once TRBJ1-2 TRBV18 CASSPLSLSGGDNYGYTF TGTGCCAGCTCACCACTCTCTTTATCGGGAGGGGATAACTATGGCTACACCTTC
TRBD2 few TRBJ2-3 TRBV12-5 CASDRGGTDTQYF TGTGCTAGTGACCGGGGGGGCACAGATACGCAGTATTTT
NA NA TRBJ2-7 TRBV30 CAWSDRDYEQYF TGTGCCTGGAGTGACAGGGATTACGAGCAGTACTTC
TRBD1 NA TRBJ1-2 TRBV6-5 CASTMDRSYNYGYTF TGTGCCAGCACCATGGACAGGAGCTATAACTATGGCTACACCTTC
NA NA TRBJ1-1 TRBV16 CASSNRSGTGLKEAFF TGTGCCAGCAGCAATCGAAGCGGAACAGGGTTGAAGGAAGCTTTCTTT
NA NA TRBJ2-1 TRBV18 CASSPGQGNEQFF TGTGCCAGCTCACCCGGGCAGGGCAATGAGCAGTTCTTC
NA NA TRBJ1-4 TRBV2 CASSEGTAGLSEKLFF TGTGCCAGCAGTGAAGGGACAGCCGGTTTGTCGGAAAAACTGTTTTTT
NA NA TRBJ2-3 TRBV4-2 CASSQDRAVISTDTQYF TGTGCCAGCAGCCAAGATCGCGCGGTCATAAGCACAGATACGCAGTATTTT
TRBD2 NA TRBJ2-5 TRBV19 CASRRTSGVFVAEETQYF TGTGCCAGTAGAAGGACTAGCGGGGTCTTTGTGGCGGAGGAGACCCAGTACTTC
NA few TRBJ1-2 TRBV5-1 CASNTGSSSGYGYTF TGCGCCAGCAACACCGGGTCTTCTTCGGGCTATGGCTACACCTTC
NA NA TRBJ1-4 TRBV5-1 CASSLAGVIGTGEKLFF TGCGCCAGCAGCTTGGCCGGGGTAATCGGGACTGGGGAAAAACTGTTTTTT
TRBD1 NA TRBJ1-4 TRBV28 CASRTGQGYEKLFF TGTGCCAGCAGGACAGGACAGGGGTATGAAAAACTGTTTTTT
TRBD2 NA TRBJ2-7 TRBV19 CASSISSGGLARSYEQYF TGTGCCAGTAGTATCTCTAGCGGGGGACTTGCAAGGTCCTACGAGCAGTACTTC
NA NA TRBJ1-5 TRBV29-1 CSVLTGLNQPQHF TGCAGCGTGTTGACAGGTCTTAATCAGCCCCAGCATTTT
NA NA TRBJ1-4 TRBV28 CASSSFMAGGDNEKLFF TGTGCCAGCAGTTCCTTTATGGCCGGCGGGGATAATGAAAAACTGTTTTTT
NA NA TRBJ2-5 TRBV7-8 CASSLAHYAGETQYF TGTGCCAGCAGCTTAGCGCATTACGCGGGAGAGACCCAGTACTTC
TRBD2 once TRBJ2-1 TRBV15 CATASGTWGGNEQFF TGTGCCACCGCGTCGGGAACCTGGGGGGGGAATGAGCAGTTCTTC
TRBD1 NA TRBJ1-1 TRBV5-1 CASSFRQGGSNTEAFF TGCGCCAGCAGCTTCCGACAGGGCGGATCGAACACTGAAGCTTTCTTT
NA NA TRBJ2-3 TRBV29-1 CSVEDPRQGRDTQYF TGCAGCGTTGAAGACCCCCGGCAGGGGAGAGATACGCAGTATTTT
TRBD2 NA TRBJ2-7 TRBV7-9 CASSFSGAGGFYEQYF TGTGCCAGCAGTTTTAGCGGAGCGGGAGGGTTCTACGAGCAGTACTTC
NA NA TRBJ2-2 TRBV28 CASCEGNTGELFF TGTGCCAGTTGTGAGGGGAACACCGGGGAGCTGTTTTTT